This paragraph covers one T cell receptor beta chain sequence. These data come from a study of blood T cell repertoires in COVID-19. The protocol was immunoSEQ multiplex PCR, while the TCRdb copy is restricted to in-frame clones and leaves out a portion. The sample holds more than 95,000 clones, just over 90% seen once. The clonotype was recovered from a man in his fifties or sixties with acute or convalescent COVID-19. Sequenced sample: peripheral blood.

This chain's CDR3 is CASSGVRGSPLHF. Written as DNA, the CDR3 is TGTGCCAGCAGTGGCGTTCGGGGTTCACCCCTCCACTTT. The chain couples TRBV25-1 to TRBJ1-6, with no clear D. This CDR3 has 13 residues. Per the germline V gene, CDR1 is MGHDK and CDR2 is SYGVNS. Between the trimmed V and J ends, which lost 4 bases and 9 bases, there was a span of 10 bases.